The entry that follows covers one T cell receptor (beta chain) sequence. Per the study methods: Cell counts per sample came from amplifying reference gene primers. The protocol was immunoSEQ multiplex PCR, while the TCRdb copy is restricted to in-frame clones and leaves out a portion. V and J calls and clone size are as listed in that table; D and trimming were resolved from the DNA. The table has 40,000 to 50,000 clones, approximately 90% seen once; the top ten hold approximately 4.3%. This specimen comes from a study of blood T cell repertoires in COVID-19. Looking at the study overall: The United States, Italy and Spain were the sources of the acute and convalescent COVID-19 samples.

The CDR3 length is 14 residues. Trimming stripped 1 base from V and 6 bases from J, with 11 bases between. The germline V gene encodes CDR1 SGHRS and CDR2 YFSETQ. This receptor was identified in a man in his fifties or sixties with acute or convalescent COVID-19. The sample taken for sequencing was peripheral blood. V gene TRBV5-1 combines with J gene TRBJ2-1; D is perhaps TRBD1 (5 bases). CDR3 sequence reads: CASSLRQTANEQFF. The CDR3 DNA reads as TGCGCCAGCAGCTTGAGACAGACTGCCAATGAGCAGTTCTTC.